This T cell receptor beta chain emerged from a study of CD8+ T cells in alopecia areata. This clone was counted a single time. Its antigen remains unidentified. There are 12 residues in the CDR3. Germline CDR1 and CDR2: LNHDA and SQIVND (reference sequence). With 6 bases removed from V and 7 bases from J, the gap between germline ends came to 12 bases. Study-level points and caveats: Lesional scalp exceeded normal scalp in clonality, especially in alopecia totalis/universalis. Compared with mice, patients displayed less clear TCR sharing, possibly for HLA-related reasons. There were also resident alphabeta T cells of normal skin sequenced in scalp samples.

Extraction and reverse transcription of RNA yielded cDNA as the sequencing template. Only in-frame clones appear in the TCRdb table, and some are missing; sequencing was by immunoSEQ multiplex PCR. The top ten clones hold more than 8% of a sample with roughly 100,000 clones, 55% of them seen once. The chain carries TRBV19 and TRBJ1-2; D is possibly TRBD1 (5 bases). Sequenced input: CD4+ T cells sorted from blood. The TCR originated in a human donor in good health. The CDR3 DNA follows: TGTGCCAGTAGGTCGGGGCAATTTGGCTACACCTTC. Translating it yields CASRSGQFGYTF. Variable domain in full (rest from reference TRBV19 and TRBJ1-2): DGGITQSPKYLFRKEGQNVTLSCEQNLNHDAMYWYRQDPGQGLRLIYYSQIVNDFQKGDIAEGYSVSREKKESFPLTVTSAQKNPTAFYLCASRSGQFGYTFGSGTRLTVV.